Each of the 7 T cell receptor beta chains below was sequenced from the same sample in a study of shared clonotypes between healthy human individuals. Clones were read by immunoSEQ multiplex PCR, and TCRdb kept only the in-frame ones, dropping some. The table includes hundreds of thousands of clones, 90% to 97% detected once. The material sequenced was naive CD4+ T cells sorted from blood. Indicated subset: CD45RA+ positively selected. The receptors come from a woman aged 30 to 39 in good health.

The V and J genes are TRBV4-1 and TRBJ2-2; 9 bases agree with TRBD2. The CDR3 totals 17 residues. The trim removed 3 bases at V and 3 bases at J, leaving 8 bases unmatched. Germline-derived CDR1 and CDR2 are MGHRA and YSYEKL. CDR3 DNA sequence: TGCGCCAGCAGCCAGAGAGGGGCGGGAGGGGACACCGGGGAGCTGTTTTTT. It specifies CASSQRGAGGDTGELFF.

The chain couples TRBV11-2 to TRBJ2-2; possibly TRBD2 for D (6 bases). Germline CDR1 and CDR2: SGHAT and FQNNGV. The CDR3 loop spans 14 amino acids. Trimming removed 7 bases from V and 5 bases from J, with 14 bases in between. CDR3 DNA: TGTGCCAGCAAAGGGAGGCGGGAAACCGGGGAGCTGTTTTTT. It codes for CASKGRRETGELFF.

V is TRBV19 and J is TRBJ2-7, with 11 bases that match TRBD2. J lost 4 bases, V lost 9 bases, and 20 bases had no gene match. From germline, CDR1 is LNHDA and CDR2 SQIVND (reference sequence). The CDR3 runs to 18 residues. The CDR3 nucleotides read TGTGCCAGCCGACGAGGGTTTGGAACTAGCGGGAGTATTTACGAGCAGTACTTC. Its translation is CASRRGFGTSGSIYEQYF. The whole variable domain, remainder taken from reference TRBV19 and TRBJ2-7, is DGGITQSPKYLFRKEGQNVTLSCEQNLNHDAMYWYRQDPGQGLRLIYYSQIVNDFQKGDIAEGYSVSREKKESFPLTVTSAQKNPTAFYLCASRRGFGTSGSIYEQYFGPGTRLTVT.

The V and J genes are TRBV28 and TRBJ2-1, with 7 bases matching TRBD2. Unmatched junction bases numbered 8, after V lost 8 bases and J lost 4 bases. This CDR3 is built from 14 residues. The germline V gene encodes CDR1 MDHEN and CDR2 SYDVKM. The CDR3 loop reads CASGVGGSYNEQFF. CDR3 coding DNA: TGTGCCAGCGGGGTGGGAGGGAGTTACAATGAGCAGTTCTTC. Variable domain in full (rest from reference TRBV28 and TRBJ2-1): DVKVTQSSRYLVKRTGEKVFLECVQDMDHENMFWYRQDPGLGLRLIYFSYDVKMKEKGDIPEGYSVSREKKERFSLILESASTNQTSMYLCASGVGGSYNEQFFGPGTRLTVL.

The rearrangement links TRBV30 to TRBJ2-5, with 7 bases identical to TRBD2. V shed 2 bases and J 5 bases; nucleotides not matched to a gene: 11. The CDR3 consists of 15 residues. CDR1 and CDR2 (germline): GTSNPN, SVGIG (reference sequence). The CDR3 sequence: CAWSLGQRDTETQYF. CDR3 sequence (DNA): TGTGCCTGGAGTCTGGGGCAGCGGGATACGGAGACCCAGTACTTC.

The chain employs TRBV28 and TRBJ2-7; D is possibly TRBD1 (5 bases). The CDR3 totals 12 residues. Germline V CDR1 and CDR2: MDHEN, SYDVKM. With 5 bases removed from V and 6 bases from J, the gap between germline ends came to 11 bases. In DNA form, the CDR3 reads TGTGCCAGCAGTCTCAGGGTACCCGAGCAGTACTTC. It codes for CASSLRVPEQYF.

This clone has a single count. The CDR3 spells CASSLLLNEQFF. In DNA, the CDR3 is TGTGCCAGCAGCTTACTTCTAAATGAGCAGTTCTTC. The rearrangement uses TRBV7-9 and TRBJ2-1, with D uncertain. The V gene's germline CDR1 is SEHNR and CDR2 FQNEAQ (reference sequence). The V gene lost 2 bases and the J gene lost 7 bases, with 6 bases spanning the gap. The CDR3 sequence is 12 residues long.